Shown below are 14 T cell receptor beta chains from a single sample sequenced in a study of T cells after yellow fever vaccination. In TCRdb, the 5' RACE reads were re-called with MiXCR into one record per CDR3 protein. The sample contains some 150,000 distinct CDR3 sequences, around 10% of which appear only once. Source: CD8+ T cells sorted from PBMCs, taken 15 days after the yellow fever booster vaccination. The receptors were gathered from a man aged 18 to 30 who received the YFV17D yellow fever vaccine.

This clonotype came up a few times. This chain uses TRBV2 with TRBJ1-6; D gene unclear. V was pared by 6 bases and J by 8 bases, with 14 bases between. The CDR3 contains 14 residues. The germline V gene has CDR1 SNHLY and CDR2 FYNNEI. CDR3 nucleotides: TGTGCCAGCAGAGACCCACTCCGGGATTCACCCCTCCACTTT. Its protein is CASRDPLRDSPLHF.

J is TRBJ1-6 and V is TRBV12-3 or TRBV12-4, with unresolved D. The CDR3 spans 14 residues. V lost 1 base to trimming and J lost 10 bases, with 11 bases between them. CDR3 bases: TGTGCCAGCAGTTTAGGCGGTGGTTTCTCACCCCTCCACTTT. It specifies CASSLGGGFSPLHF.

The J gene is TRBJ1-2, the V gene TRBV9; D is unresolved. The CDR3 runs 12 residues. Trimming took 7 bases from V and 2 from J, leaving 9 bases between them. Germline V gene lookup returns CDR1 SGDLS and CDR2 YYNGEE. The CDR3 loop reads CASWALNYGYTF. CDR3 coding DNA: TGTGCCAGCTGGGCTCTCAACTATGGCTACACCTTC. The variable domain in full, completed from reference TRBV9 and TRBJ1-2, reads DSGVTQTPKHLITATGQRVTLRCSPRSGDLSVYWYQQSLDQGLQFLIQYYNGEERAKGNILERFSAQQFPDLHSELNLSSLELGDSALYFCASWALNYGYTFGSGTRLTVV.

This clonotype was observed a handful of times. The rearrangement joins TRBV19 to TRBJ2-3; 11 bases match TRBD2. The germline CDR1 and CDR2 sequences are LNHDA and SQIVND (reference sequence). V shed 8 bases and J 4 bases; nucleotides not matched to a gene: 8. CDR3 length equals 15 residues. The CDR3 DNA is TGTGCCAGTGGAAAACTAGCGGGGGCCGCAGATACGCAGTATTTT. Translating it yields CASGKLAGAADTQYF.

This chain joins TRBV18 and TRBJ2-3; D remains unclear. The CDR3 has 13 amino acids. Deletions cut 5 bases from V and 0 bases from J, with 6 bases between. Per germline, CDR1 KGHSH and CDR2 LQKENI. CDR3 sequence (DNA): TGTGCCAGCTCAACCCCTAGCACAGATACGCAGTATTTT. This sequence encodes CASSTPSTDTQYF.

V and J are TRBV12-3 or TRBV12-4 and TRBJ1-1, with a weak D call TRBD1 (5 bases). CDR3 length: 11 residues. Deletions cut 6 bases from V and 8 bases from J, with 10 bases between. In nucleotides, the CDR3 is TGTGCCAGCAGCTGGGGGGTCGAAGCTTTCTTT. Protein product: CASSWGVEAFF.

This clonotype was counted a few times. This sequence joins TRBV6-2 or TRBV6-3 and TRBJ2-3; D might be TRBD2 (5 bases). The CDR3 runs 15 residues. Germline V gene lookup returns CDR1 MNHEY and CDR2 SVGEGT. V was cut by 0 bases and J by 2 bases, with 9 bases left in between. This CDR3 is CASSYSTGITDTQYF. The CDR3, as DNA: TGTGCCAGCAGTTACTCGACGGGAATCACAGATACGCAGTATTTT.

This chain joins TRBV7-8 and TRBJ2-2; D is unclear. Trimming cost V 5 bases and J 5 bases, with 9 bases left between them. Germline CDR1 reads SGHVS; CDR2 reads FQNEAQ. CDR3 size: 13 residues. DNA of the CDR3: TGTGCCAGCAGCCCTCCTTATACCGGGGAGCTGTTTTTT. Protein: CASSPPYTGELFF. Full variable domain (remainder filled in from reference TRBV7-8 and TRBJ2-2): GAGVSQSPRYKVAKRGQDVALRCDPISGHVSLFWYQQALGQGPEFLTYFQNEAQLDKSGLPSDRFFAERPEGSVSTLKIQRTQQEDSAVYLCASSPPYTGELFFGEGSRLTVL.

The sample holds many counts of this clonotype. The chain is built from TRBV5-1 and TRBJ2-5; D not certain. CDR3 length: 15 residues. Trimming stripped 4 bases from V and 3 bases from J, with 16 bases between. CDR1 SGHRS and CDR2 YFSETQ come from the germline V gene. The CDR3: CASSLAVLSEETQYF. CDR3 nucleotide sequence: TGCGCCAGCAGCCTTGCAGTCCTGTCGGAAGAGACCCAGTACTTC.

This sequence joins TRBV4-1 and TRBJ2-3, with D perhaps being TRBD1 or TRBD2 (5 bases each). Germline CDR1 is MGHRA and CDR2 is YSYEKL. CDR3 length equals 15 residues. Trimming shortened V by 1 base and J by 3 bases, and 11 bases separated the two germline ends. CDR3 DNA sequence: TGCGCCAGCAGCCAAGTTGGGGACCGAACAGATACGCAGTATTTT. Translating gives CASSQVGDRTDTQYF.

The gene calls are TRBV29-1 and TRBJ2-5; 9 bases agree with TRBD2. The V segment lost 5 bases and the J segment 2 bases; nucleotides outside the gene matches: 6. The germline gives CDR1 SQVTM, CDR2 ANQGSEA. The CDR3 spans 14 residues. The CDR3 DNA sequence: TGCAGCGTTTCCCCTAGCGGGGAGCAAGAGACCCAGTACTTC. This sequence encodes CSVSPSGEQETQYF.

The sample holds many counts of this clonotype. The chain combines TRBV7-9 with TRBJ1-1, with a weak D call TRBD1 (6 bases). The CDR3 covers 16 residues. The ends were cut back, 5 bases at V and 1 base at J, with 17 bases in the middle. Per the germline V gene, CDR1 is SEHNR and CDR2 is FQNEAQ (reference sequence). In DNA form, the CDR3 reads TGTGCCAGCAGCACCGGCCCCAGGACAGCGAACACTGAAGCTTTCTTT. Translation: CASSTGPRTANTEAFF.

The sample holds many counts of this clonotype. V is TRBV7-8 and J is TRBJ2-1, with TRBD2 as a possible D gene (5 bases). V lost 5 bases, J lost 4 bases, and 21 bases lay in between. The CDR3 totals 17 residues. CDR1 SGHVS and CDR2 FQNEAQ come from the germline V gene. The CDR3 coding sequence is TGTGCCAGCAGCCCGCACCAGCTTAGCGAAGAGTACAATGAGCAGTTCTTC. Protein: CASSPHQLSEEYNEQFF.

In this sample, this clonotype turned up a few times. This chain's CDR3 is CASTRDTEAFF. In DNA form, the CDR3 reads TGTGCCAGCACCAGGGACACTGAAGCTTTCTTT. The rearrangement links TRBV12-3 or TRBV12-4 to TRBJ1-1, with D possibly TRBD1 on 5 matching bases. Trimming shortened V by 7 bases and J by 3 bases, and 6 bases separated the two germline ends. CDR3 length: 11 residues.